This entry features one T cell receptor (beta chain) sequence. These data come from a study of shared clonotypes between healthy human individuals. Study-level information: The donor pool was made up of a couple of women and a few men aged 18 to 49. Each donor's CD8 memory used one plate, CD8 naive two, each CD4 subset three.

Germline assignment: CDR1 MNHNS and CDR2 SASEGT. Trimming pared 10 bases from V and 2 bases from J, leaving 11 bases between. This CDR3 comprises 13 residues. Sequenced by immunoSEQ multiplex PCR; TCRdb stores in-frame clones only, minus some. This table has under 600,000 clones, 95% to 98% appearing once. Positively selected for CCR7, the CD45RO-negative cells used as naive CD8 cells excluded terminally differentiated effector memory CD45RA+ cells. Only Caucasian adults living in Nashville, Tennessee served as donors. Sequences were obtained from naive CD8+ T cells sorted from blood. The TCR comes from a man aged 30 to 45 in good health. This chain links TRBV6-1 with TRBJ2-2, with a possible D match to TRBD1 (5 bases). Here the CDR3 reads CAILTVNTGELFF. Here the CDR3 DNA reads TGTGCCATTCTGACAGTCAACACCGGGGAGCTGTTTTTT.